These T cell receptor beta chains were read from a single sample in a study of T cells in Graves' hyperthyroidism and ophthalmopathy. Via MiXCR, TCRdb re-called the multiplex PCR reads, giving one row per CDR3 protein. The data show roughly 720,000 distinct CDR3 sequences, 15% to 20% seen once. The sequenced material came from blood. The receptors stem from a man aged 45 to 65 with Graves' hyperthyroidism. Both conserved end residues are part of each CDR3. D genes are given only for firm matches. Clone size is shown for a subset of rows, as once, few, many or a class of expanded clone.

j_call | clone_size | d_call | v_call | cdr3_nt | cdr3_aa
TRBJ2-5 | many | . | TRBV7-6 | TGTGCCAGCAGCTTAAATGAGGTTCCGCGGAGGGGGCAGACCCAGTACTTC | CASSLNEVPRRGQTQYF
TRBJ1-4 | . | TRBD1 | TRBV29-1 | TGCAGCGTTGTCGACAGGGAGGGGAAACTGTTTTTT | CSVVDREGKLFF
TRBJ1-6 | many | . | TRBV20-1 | TGCAGTGCTGGTGAATATAATTCACCCCTCCACTTT | CSAGEYNSPLHF
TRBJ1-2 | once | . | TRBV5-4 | TGTGCCAGCAGTCCCGACAGATACACTAACTATGGCTACACCTTC | CASSPDRYTNYGYTF
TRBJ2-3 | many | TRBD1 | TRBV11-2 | TGTGCCAGCAGGCAACGACAGGGGGCGGATGGCACAGATACGCAGTATTTT | CASRQRQGADGTDTQYF
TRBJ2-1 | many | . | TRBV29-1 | TGCAGCGTTGTCGCGGAGGTAGGGGGGCCTACCTACAATGAGCAGTTCTTC | CSVVAEVGGPTYNEQFF
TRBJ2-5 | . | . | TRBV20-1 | TGCAGTGCTGGCCCCGGGACACAATCTCTAAACCAAGAGACCCAGTACTTC | CSAGPGTQSLNQETQYF
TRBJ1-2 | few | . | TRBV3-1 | TGTGCCAGCAGCCGAAACACTGGCTACACCTTC | CASSRNTGYTF
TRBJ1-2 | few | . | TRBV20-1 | TGCAGTGCTAGAGTACCCCAACAGGGAAACTATGGCTACACCTTC | CSARVPQQGNYGYTF
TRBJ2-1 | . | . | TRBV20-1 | TGCAGTGCTAGAGATGCAGGTCTAGGAGGCTTAATACATGAGCAGTTCTTC | CSARDAGLGGLIHEQFF
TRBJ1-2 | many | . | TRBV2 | TGTGCCAGCAGTGAAAAGGCCGACTATGGCTACACCTTC | CASSEKADYGYTF
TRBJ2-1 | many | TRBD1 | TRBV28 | TGTGCCAGCAGGACCACCGGGACAGCCTACAATGAGCAGTTCTTC | CASRTTGTAYNEQFF
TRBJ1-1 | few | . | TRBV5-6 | TGTGCCAGCAGCTTGGCTCCAGATATGAACACTGAAGCTTTCTTT | CASSLAPDMNTEAFF
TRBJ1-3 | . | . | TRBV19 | TGTGCCAGTAGTATGGCCGGATACTCTGGAGACACCATATATTTT | CASSMAGYSGDTIYF
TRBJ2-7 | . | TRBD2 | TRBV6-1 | TGTGCCACCCTTATGCTTAATAGCGGGAGTTACGAGCAGTACTTC | CATLMLNSGSYEQYF
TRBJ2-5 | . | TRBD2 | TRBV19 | TGTGCCAGTAGTGTCGGACTAGCGGGACAGAAGACCCAGTACTTC | CASSVGLAGQKTQYF
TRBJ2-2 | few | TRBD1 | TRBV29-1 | TGCAGCGTTGGCTACGGGACAGGCACCGGGGAGCTGTTTTTT | CSVGYGTGTGELFF
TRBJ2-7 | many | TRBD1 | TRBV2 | TGTGCCAGCCGAGGACAGGGTTTAGGCGAGCAGTACTTC | CASRGQGLGEQYF
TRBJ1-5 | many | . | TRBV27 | TGTGCCAGCAGTGGGGGAAGACATCAGCCCCAGCATTTT | CASSGGRHQPQHF
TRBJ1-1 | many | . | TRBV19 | TGTGCCAGTAGTATAGTTTCAGAAGGGCTGAACACTGAAGCTTTCTTT | CASSIVSEGLNTEAFF
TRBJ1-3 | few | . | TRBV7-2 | TGTGCCAGCAGCCAATCACAGAATGGAAACACCATATATTTT | CASSQSQNGNTIYF
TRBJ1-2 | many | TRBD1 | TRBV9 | TGTGCCAGCAGCGTAGATGTCGACAGCCCAATGACAGGGGGCGGCTATGGCTACACCTTC | CASSVDVDSPMTGGGYGYTF
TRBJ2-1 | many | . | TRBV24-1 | TGTGCCACCAGTGATTCCGGGACCCTATCCAATGAGCAGTTCTTC | CATSDSGTLSNEQFF
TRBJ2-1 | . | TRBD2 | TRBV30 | TGTGCCTGGAGTTCGGGGTTAGCGGGAGGGCCATTCGCTGAGCAGTTCTTC | CAWSSGLAGGPFAEQFF
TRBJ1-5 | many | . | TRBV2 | TGTGCCAGCAGTAGAAGCCTTAGCAATCAGCCCCAGCATTTT | CASSRSLSNQPQHF
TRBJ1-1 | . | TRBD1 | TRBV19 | TGTGCCAGTAGTACCCCGACAGGGGCGCCGAACACTGAAGCTTTCTTT | CASSTPTGAPNTEAFF
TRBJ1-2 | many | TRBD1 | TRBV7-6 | TGTGCCAGCAGCTTAGGGGCCGGGACAGGGTTGGAGAATGGCTACACCTTC | CASSLGAGTGLENGYTF
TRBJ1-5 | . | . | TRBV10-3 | TGTGCCATCAGTGAGGGAGGGGTAATTCGCAATCAGCCCCAGCATTTT | CAISEGGVIRNQPQHF
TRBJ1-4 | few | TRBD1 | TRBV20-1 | TGCAGTGCAGGACAGGACAGGGCGGGGGAAAAACTGTTTTTT | CSAGQDRAGEKLFF
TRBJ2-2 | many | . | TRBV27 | TGTGCCAGCAGTTCATTTCAGGGGTCAATAGACGGGGAGCTGTTTTTT | CASSSFQGSIDGELFF
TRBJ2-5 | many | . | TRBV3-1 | TGTGCCAGCAGCCAAGTCGGGCTTCGGGGAGAGACCCAGTACTTC | CASSQVGLRGETQYF
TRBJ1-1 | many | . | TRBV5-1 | TGCGCCAGCAGCATGACCGGACATAACACTGAAGCTTTCTTT | CASSMTGHNTEAFF
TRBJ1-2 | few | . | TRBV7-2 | TGTGCCAGCAGCTTAGTGGTTGGGGGAGTCTATGGCTACACCTTC | CASSLVVGGVYGYTF
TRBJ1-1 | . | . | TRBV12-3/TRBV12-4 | TGTGCCAGCAGTGCGTGGCAAGGACGTCCAGCTTTCTTT | CASSAWQGRPAFF
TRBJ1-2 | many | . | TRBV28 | TGTGCCAGCAGTTTAGGGGGACTGGACTATGGCTACACCTTC | CASSLGGLDYGYTF
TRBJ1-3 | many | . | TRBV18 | TGTGCCAGCTCCGGACAGAAGGGTGGAAACACCATATATTTT | CASSGQKGGNTIYF
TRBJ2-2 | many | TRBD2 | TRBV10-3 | TGTGCCGCCACTAGCGGGGCAACCCCGGGAACCGGGGAGCTGTTTTTT | CAATSGATPGTGELFF
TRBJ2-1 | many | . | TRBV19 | TGTGCCAGTAGTATTCTGGCCGCCGCACGGCATGAGCAGTTCTTC | CASSILAAARHEQFF
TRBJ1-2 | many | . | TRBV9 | TGTGCCAGCACGGACCCCACCCGTCTCGGCTATGGCTACACCTTC | CASTDPTRLGYGYTF
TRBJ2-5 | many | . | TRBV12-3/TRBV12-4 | TGTGCCAGCAGTTTAGAGTCGGGGCACCCACAAGAGACCCAGTACTTC | CASSLESGHPQETQYF
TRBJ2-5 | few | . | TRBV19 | TGTGCCAGTAGTATTTTGCCGTTTCGAGCGGAAGAGACCCAGTACTTC | CASSILPFRAEETQYF
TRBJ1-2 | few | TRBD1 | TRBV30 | TGTGCCTGGAGGGTTCTTCTCGGACAGGGGTCTAAGGAGCGTGGCTACACCTTC | CAWRVLLGQGSKERGYTF
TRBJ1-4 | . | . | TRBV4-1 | TGCGCCAGCAGCCAATCGGCGTTAAATGGGGAAAAACTGTTTTTT | CASSQSALNGEKLFF
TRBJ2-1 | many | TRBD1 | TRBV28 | TGTGCCAGCGACCCGGGGACAGGGGTCTATGAGCAGTTCTTC | CASDPGTGVYEQFF
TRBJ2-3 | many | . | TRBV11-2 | TGTGCCAGCAGCTTAGATTGGCTCAGTGACGGGGTTGTTACGCAGTATTTT | CASSLDWLSDGVVTQYF
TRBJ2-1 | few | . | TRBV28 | TGTGCCACCAACAGCTACAATGAGCAGTTCTTC | CATNSYNEQFF
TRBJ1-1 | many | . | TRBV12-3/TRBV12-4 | TGTGCCAACAGTTTCAACAGGCAGAACACTGAAGCTTTCTTT | CANSFNRQNTEAFF
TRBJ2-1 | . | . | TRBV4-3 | TGCGCCAGCAGCACGGGGGCTCCGGGGTCGCCGGTTTCAACCTACAATGAGCAGTTCTTC | CASSTGAPGSPVSTYNEQFF
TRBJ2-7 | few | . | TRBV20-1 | TGCAGTGCTAGAGATAATTTCCAGTCGGCGGTCCACGAGCAGTACTTC | CSARDNFQSAVHEQYF
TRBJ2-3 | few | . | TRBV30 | TGTGCCTGGAGTTCGACTACAGATACGCAGTATTTT | CAWSSTTDTQYF
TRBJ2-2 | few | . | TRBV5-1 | TGCGCCAGCAGCGCTGCCCCGGGACGGTCGGGCACCGGGGAGCTGTTTTTT | CASSAAPGRSGTGELFF
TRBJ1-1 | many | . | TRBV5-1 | TGCGCCAGCAGGGGCAGCGACACTGAAGCTTTCTTT | CASRGSDTEAFF
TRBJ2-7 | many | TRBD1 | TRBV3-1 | TGTGCCAGCAGATGGGGACAGGGAAGAGTTTTCTCCGAGCAGTACTTC | CASRWGQGRVFSEQYF
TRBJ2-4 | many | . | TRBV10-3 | TGTGCCATCAGTGAGTCGGGGCAGTTACTAGCCAAAAACATTCAGTACTTC | CAISESGQLLAKNIQYF